The 25 T cell receptor beta chains presented below share a single source sample, sequenced in a study of lymphopenia after photon versus proton radiotherapy. Profiled with immunoSEQ multiplex PCR; TCRdb holds only in-frame clones, not every one. The sample yields 50,000 to 75,000 clones, approximately 86% seen once. The source material was peripheral blood, sampled from a patient treated with photon-based radiotherapy. The source of these receptors is a man between 35 and 55 years old with gastric cancer.

The V call is TRBV30, the J call TRBJ1-2; D is perhaps TRBD1 (5 bases). The CDR3 consists of 16 residues. V lost 2 bases and J lost 3, with 19 bases in between. Per germline, CDR1 GTSNPN and CDR2 SVGIG (reference sequence). The CDR3 protein is CAWSPLSRWGDYGYTF. CDR3 nucleotide sequence: TGTGCCTGGAGTCCCCTAAGCAGATGGGGGGACTATGGCTACACCTTC.

V gene TRBV6-5 combines with J gene TRBJ2-1; unclear D gene. Germline CDR1 MNHEY, CDR2 SVGAGI. The length of the CDR3 is 12 residues. Deletions cut 6 bases from V and 8 bases from J, with 11 bases between. For the CDR3, the DNA is TGTGCCAGCAGGCGGACCCGGGATGAGCAGTTCTTC. Its translation is CASRRTRDEQFF.

The chain combines TRBV5-4 with TRBJ1-2; 8 bases align to TRBD1. V shed 0 bases and J 4 bases; nucleotides not matched to a gene: 5. The germline V gene has CDR1 SGHNT and CDR2 YYREEE (reference sequence). The CDR3 is 15 residues long. This chain's CDR3 is CASSLASGGPYGYTF. As DNA, the CDR3 is TGTGCCAGCAGCTTGGCCTCAGGGGGCCCCTATGGCTACACCTTC.

This chain uses TRBV9 with TRBJ1-6; possibly TRBD1 for D (6 bases). The CDR3 runs to 15 residues. In germline, CDR1 is SGDLS, CDR2 YYNGEE. The germline V and J ends were trimmed by 2 bases and 9 bases, with 15 bases remaining between them. The CDR3 DNA reads TGTGCCAGCAGCGTGTCCGGGGGCGAAAGTTCACCCCTCCACTTT. Its protein product is CASSVSGGESSPLHF.

This chain joins TRBV4-3 and TRBJ2-5; TRBD2 agrees at 12 bases. V lost 4 bases, J lost 3 bases, and 24 bases stayed unmatched. This CDR3 region has 22 residues. Germline V gives CDR1 LGHNA, CDR2 YSLEER. The DNA for the CDR3 is TGCGCCAGCAGCCCACCAAGACCCGGCCCGCCTTCCACTAGCGGGGGGAAAGAGACCCAGTACTTC. Amino acid sequence: CASSPPRPGPPSTSGGKETQYF.

The chain combines TRBV19 with TRBJ1-2; D uncertain. V was pared by 6 bases and J by 7 bases, with 15 bases between. Germline CDR1 and CDR2: LNHDA and SQIVND (reference sequence). The CDR3 is 13 residues long. The CDR3 DNA follows: TGTGCCAGTAGCCGTGACCCGGCCGGTGGCTACACCTTC. It yields the protein CASSRDPAGGYTF.

This clone appeared a few times. Here the CDR3 reads CASSPRRLNTEAFF. In DNA form, the CDR3 reads TGTGCCAGTAGCCCCCGGAGGCTGAACACTGAAGCTTTCTTT. This chain uses TRBV19 with TRBJ1-1; D remains unclear. Between the trimmed V and J ends, which lost 6 bases and 0 bases, there was a span of 11 bases. This CDR3 contains 14 residues. The germline V gene has CDR1 LNHDA and CDR2 SQIVND (reference sequence).

The rearrangement links TRBV7-2 to TRBJ2-5; 7 bases fit TRBD2. Per germline, CDR1 SGHTA and CDR2 FQGNSA. V gave up 5 bases and J gave up 3 bases; unmatched junction bases: 6. The length of the CDR3 is 14 residues. In nucleotides, the CDR3 is TGTGCCAGCAGCCCAATGGGAGGGGAAGAGACCCAGTACTTC. Residues: CASSPMGGEETQYF.

V gene TRBV2 combines with J gene TRBJ1-1; weak D call: TRBD1 (5 bases). The germline V gene encodes CDR1 SNHLY and CDR2 FYNNEI. V was cut by 3 bases and J by 5 bases, with 10 bases left in between. There are 13 residues in the CDR3. The CDR3 region has the DNA TGTGCCAGCAGTGAGGTGGAGGGGACTGAAGCTTTCTTT. Translated: CASSEVEGTEAFF. Full variable domain (missing parts from reference TRBV2 and TRBJ1-1): EPEVTQTPSHQVTQMGQEVILRCVPISNHLYFYWYRQILGQKVEFLVSFYNNEISEKSEIFDDQFSVERPDGSNFTLKIRSTKLEDSAMYFCASSEVEGTEAFFGQGTRLTVV.

The V gene is TRBV2, the J gene TRBJ2-3; a possible D gene is TRBD1 (5 bases). The CDR3 spans 14 residues. The V gene lost 8 bases and the J gene lost 0 bases, with 12 bases spanning the gap. CDR1 and CDR2 (germline): SNHLY, FYNNEI. The CDR3: CASGAVQSTDTQYF. DNA for the CDR3: TGTGCCAGCGGGGCAGTACAGAGCACAGATACGCAGTATTTT.

The gene calls are TRBV27 and TRBJ1-2; 10 nucleotides match TRBD1. The J segment lost 3 bases and the V segment lost 3 bases, leaving 7 bases of the junction unmatched. The CDR3 totals 16 residues. Germline loops: CDR1 MNHEY, CDR2 SMNVEV (reference sequence). Here the CDR3 reads CASSFSRGQGDYGYTF. The CDR3 region has the DNA TGTGCCAGCAGTTTTTCCCGAGGACAGGGGGACTATGGCTACACCTTC.

The rearrangement links TRBV19 to TRBJ1-2; unclear D gene. CDR3 length equals 15 residues. Germline CDR1 is LNHDA and CDR2 is SQIVND (reference sequence). V lost 0 bases, J lost 5 bases, and 13 bases lay in between. For the CDR3, the DNA is TGTGCCAGTAGTATAGATCGTGTGGCGCGGTATGGCTACACCTTC. It translates to CASSIDRVARYGYTF.

This clone was counted a few times. The chain joins TRBV11-2 to TRBJ2-2; 8 nucleotides agree with TRBD1. Germline CDR1 reads SGHAT; CDR2 reads FQNNGV. Trimming took 5 bases from V and 3 from J; bases not matched to a gene: 8. The CDR3 sequence is 16 residues long. The CDR3 sequence is CASSLPAGGYTGELFF. CDR3 coding DNA: TGTGCCAGCAGCCTCCCCGCAGGGGGCTACACCGGGGAGCTGTTTTTT.

The chain is built from TRBV7-2 and TRBJ1-4; possible D gene TRBD1, 5 bases. CDR1 and CDR2 (germline): SGHTA, FQGNSA. The CDR3 is 16 residues long. V shed 0 bases and J shed 1 base, with 9 bases lying between them. The CDR3 is CASSLAGQGTNEKLFF. DNA of the CDR3: TGTGCCAGCAGCTTAGCGGGGCAGGGAACTAATGAAAAACTGTTTTTT. Full variable domain (missing parts from reference TRBV7-2 and TRBJ1-4): GAGVSQSPSNKVTEKGKDVELRCDPISGHTALYWYRQSLGQGLEFLIYFQGNSAPDKSGLPSDRFSAERTGGSVSTLTIQRTQQEDSAVYLCASSLAGQGTNEKLFFGSGTQLSVL.

This clone was counted a few times. The rearrangement uses TRBV30 and TRBJ1-2; D gene ambiguous. There are 12 residues in the CDR3. Germline values: CDR1 GTSNPN, CDR2 SVGIG (reference sequence). Trimming shortened V by 3 bases and J by 6 bases, and 11 bases separated the two germline ends. The chain's CDR3 is CAWSQRADGYTF. The CDR3 DNA sequence: TGTGCCTGGAGCCAAAGGGCAGATGGCTACACCTTC. The whole variable domain, filled in from reference TRBV30 and TRBJ1-2, reads SQTIHQWPATLVQPVGSPLSLECTVEGTSNPNLYWYRQAAGRGLQLLFYSVGIGQISSEVPQNLSASRPQDRQFILSSKKLLLSDSGFYLCAWSQRADGYTFGSGTRLTVV.

This clone has more than one count but fewer than ten. The chain carries TRBV7-8 and TRBJ1-6, with D possibly being TRBD1 (6 bases). Trimming left V 5 bases short and J 7 bases short, with 15 bases between. In germline, CDR1 is SGHVS, CDR2 FQNEAQ. This CDR3 contains 15 residues. Here the CDR3 DNA reads TGTGCCAGCAGCACAACCAAGCAGGGGAATTCACCCCTCCACTTT. Its translation is CASSTTKQGNSPLHF.

The rearrangement links TRBV18 to TRBJ1-4; D may be TRBD1 (6 bases). The CDR3 consists of 19 residues. Germline V gene lookup returns CDR1 KGHSH and CDR2 LQKENI. Trimming removed 0 bases from V and 7 bases from J, with 24 bases in between. The CDR3 spells CASSPPGGRGQLDAEKLFF. The CDR3, as DNA: TGTGCCAGCTCACCACCGGGGGGCAGGGGCCAGCTCGATGCTGAAAAACTGTTTTTT.

The V gene is TRBV9, the J gene TRBJ2-2; TRBD2 is a possible D gene (6 bases). The V gene's germline CDR1 is SGDLS and CDR2 YYNGEE. V was pared by 0 bases and J by 0 bases, with 12 bases between. The CDR3 loop spans 17 amino acids. This chain's CDR3 is CASSVGPPGANTGELFF. The CDR3 bases are TGTGCCAGCAGCGTAGGCCCCCCGGGGGCGAACACCGGGGAGCTGTTTTTT.

The chain couples TRBV7-9 to TRBJ1-1; a weak D match, TRBD1 (5 bases). Trimming took off 7 bases at V and 4 bases at J, with 13 bases between the two ends. Germline V gene lookup returns CDR1 SEHNR and CDR2 FQNEAQ (reference sequence). The CDR3 loop spans 13 amino acids. CDR3 amino acids: CASTYSGGTEAFF. Here the CDR3 DNA reads TGTGCCAGCACCTACAGTGGGGGCACTGAAGCTTTCTTT.

The J gene is TRBJ1-2, the V gene TRBV29-1; D ambiguous. V shed 3 bases and J shed 7 bases, with 9 bases lying between them. This CDR3 comprises 11 residues. Germline CDR1 reads SQVTM; CDR2 reads ANQGSEA. In DNA, the CDR3 is TGCAGCGTTGACAGAGCGGGTGGCTACACCTTC. Protein sequence: CSVDRAGGYTF.

The chain uses TRBV29-1 and TRBJ1-4; 7 bases are shared with TRBD1. Germline V gene data show CDR1 as SQVTM and CDR2 as ANQGSEA. This CDR3 is built from 13 residues. Unmatched junction bases numbered 3, after V lost 2 bases and J lost 6 bases. Written as DNA, the CDR3 is TGCAGCGTTGAAACAGGGGCAGATGAAAAACTGTTTTTT. Translated: CSVETGADEKLFF.

The chain carries TRBV5-4 and TRBJ2-7; D unclear. The V gene's germline CDR1 is SGHNT and CDR2 YYREEE (reference sequence). V lost 1 base to trimming and J lost 0 bases, with 14 bases between them. The CDR3 loop spans 16 amino acids. The CDR3 DNA reads as TGTGCCAGCAGCTTGAGCTTGGGCAGGACCTCCTACGAGCAGTACTTC. Residues: CASSLSLGRTSYEQYF.

V gene TRBV19 combines with J gene TRBJ1-5, with D possibly TRBD1 on 6 matching bases. The germline gives CDR1 LNHDA, CDR2 SQIVND (reference sequence). This CDR3 comprises 17 residues. Trimming stripped 2 bases from V and 2 bases from J, with 16 bases between. CDR3 in amino acids: CASSIISGGAGNQPQHF. The CDR3 DNA sequence: TGTGCCAGTAGTATAATTAGCGGGGGGGCCGGCAATCAGCCCCAGCATTTT. The full variable domain, completed using reference TRBV19 and TRBJ1-5, is DGGITQSPKYLFRKEGQNVTLSCEQNLNHDAMYWYRQDPGQGLRLIYYSQIVNDFQKGDIAEGYSVSREKKESFPLTVTSAQKNPTAFYLCASSIISGGAGNQPQHFGDGTRLSIL.

This clone was found once. V gene TRBV7-8 combines with J gene TRBJ2-7; D remains unclear. The CDR3 is 14 amino acids. The germline V gene encodes CDR1 SGHVS and CDR2 FQNEAQ. V gave up 1 base and J gave up 3 bases, with 10 bases separating them. CDR3 residues: CASSLDYRNYEQYF. The CDR3 nucleotides are TGTGCCAGCAGCTTAGATTACAGAAACTACGAGCAGTACTTC.

The J gene is TRBJ2-5, the V gene TRBV5-6; D is unresolved. V lost 4 bases and J lost 2, with 9 bases in between. The CDR3 runs to 13 residues. Germline loops: CDR1 SGHDT, CDR2 YYEEEE. The CDR3 coding sequence is TGTGCCAGCAGCCGCCTCCCACAAGAGACCCAGTACTTC. Its protein product is CASSRLPQETQYF.